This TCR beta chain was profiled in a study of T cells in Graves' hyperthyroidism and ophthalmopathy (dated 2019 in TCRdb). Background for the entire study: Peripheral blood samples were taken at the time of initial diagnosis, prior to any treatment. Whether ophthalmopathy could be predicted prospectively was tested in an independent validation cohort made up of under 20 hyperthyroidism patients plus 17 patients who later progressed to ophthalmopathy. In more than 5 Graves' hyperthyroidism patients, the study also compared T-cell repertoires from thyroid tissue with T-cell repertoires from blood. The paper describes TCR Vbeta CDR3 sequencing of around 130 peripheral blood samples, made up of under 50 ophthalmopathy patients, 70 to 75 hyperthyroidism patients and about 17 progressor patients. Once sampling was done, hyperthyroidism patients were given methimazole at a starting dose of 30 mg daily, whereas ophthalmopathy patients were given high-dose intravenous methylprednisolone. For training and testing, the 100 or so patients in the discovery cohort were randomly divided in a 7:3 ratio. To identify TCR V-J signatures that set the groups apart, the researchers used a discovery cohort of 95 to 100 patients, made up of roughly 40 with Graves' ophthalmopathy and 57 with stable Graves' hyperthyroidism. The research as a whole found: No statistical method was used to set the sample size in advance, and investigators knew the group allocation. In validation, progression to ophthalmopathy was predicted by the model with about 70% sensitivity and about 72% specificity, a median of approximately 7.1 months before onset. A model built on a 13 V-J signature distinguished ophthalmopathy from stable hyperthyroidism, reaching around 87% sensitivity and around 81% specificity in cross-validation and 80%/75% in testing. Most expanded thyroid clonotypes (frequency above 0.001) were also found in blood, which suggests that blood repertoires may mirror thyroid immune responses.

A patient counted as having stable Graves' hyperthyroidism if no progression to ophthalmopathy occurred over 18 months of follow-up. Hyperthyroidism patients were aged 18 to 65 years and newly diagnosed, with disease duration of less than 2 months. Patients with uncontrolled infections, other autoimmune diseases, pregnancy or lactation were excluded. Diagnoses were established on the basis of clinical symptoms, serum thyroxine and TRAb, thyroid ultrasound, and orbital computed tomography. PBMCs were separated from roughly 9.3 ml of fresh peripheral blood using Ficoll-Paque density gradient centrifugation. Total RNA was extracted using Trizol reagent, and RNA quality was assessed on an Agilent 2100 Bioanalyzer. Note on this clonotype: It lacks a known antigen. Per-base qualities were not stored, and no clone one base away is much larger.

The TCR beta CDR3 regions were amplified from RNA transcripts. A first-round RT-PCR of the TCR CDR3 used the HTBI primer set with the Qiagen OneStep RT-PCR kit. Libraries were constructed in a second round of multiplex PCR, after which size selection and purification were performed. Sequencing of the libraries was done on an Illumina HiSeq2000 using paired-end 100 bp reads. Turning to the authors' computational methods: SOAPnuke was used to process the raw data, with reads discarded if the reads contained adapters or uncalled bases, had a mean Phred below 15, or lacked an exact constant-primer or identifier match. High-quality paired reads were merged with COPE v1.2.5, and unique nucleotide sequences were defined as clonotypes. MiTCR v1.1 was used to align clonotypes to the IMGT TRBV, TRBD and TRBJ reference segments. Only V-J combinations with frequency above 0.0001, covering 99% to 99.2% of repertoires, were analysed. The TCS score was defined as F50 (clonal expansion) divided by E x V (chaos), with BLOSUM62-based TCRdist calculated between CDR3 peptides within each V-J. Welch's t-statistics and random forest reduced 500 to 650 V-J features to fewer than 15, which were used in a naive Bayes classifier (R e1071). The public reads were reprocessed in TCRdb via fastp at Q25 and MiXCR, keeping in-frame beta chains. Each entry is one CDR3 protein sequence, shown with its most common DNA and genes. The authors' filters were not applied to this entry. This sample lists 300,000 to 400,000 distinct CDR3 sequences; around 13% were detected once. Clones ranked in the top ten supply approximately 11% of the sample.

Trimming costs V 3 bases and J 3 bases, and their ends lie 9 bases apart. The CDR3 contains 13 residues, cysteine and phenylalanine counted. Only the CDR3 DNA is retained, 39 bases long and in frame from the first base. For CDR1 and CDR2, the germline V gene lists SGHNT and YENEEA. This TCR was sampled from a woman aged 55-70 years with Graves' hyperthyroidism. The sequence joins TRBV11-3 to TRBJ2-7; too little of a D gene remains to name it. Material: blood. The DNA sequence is TGTGCCAGCAGCTTGGCTAGTCGCTACGAGCAGTACTTC. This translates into CASSLASRYEQYF.